The 5 T cell receptor beta chains given below trace back to one sample, sequenced in a study of blood T cell repertoires in COVID-19. Sequencing used immunoSEQ multiplex PCR; TCRdb keeps in-frame clones, though not all of them. The sample yields 210,000 or so clones, approximately 80% seen once. Sequencing was carried out using peripheral blood. These receptors originate from a human donor in a cohort sampled during active COVID-19.

CDR3 sequence (DNA): TGCGCCAGCAGCCCCCCGGGACAGGGGAACACTGAAGCTTTCTTT. This gives the protein CASSPPGQGNTEAFF. The V gene is TRBV5-1, the J gene TRBJ1-1; 9 positions agree with TRBD1. The germline V gene encodes CDR1 SGHRS and CDR2 YFSETQ. Unmatched junction bases numbered 5, after V lost 4 bases and J lost 1 base. The CDR3 is 15 residues long.

The chain uses TRBV9 and TRBJ2-3; TRBD1 matches 8 bases. The CDR3 runs 15 residues. V dropped 0 bases and J dropped 4; count of bases not matched to a gene: 4. The V gene's germline CDR1 is SGDLS and CDR2 YYNGEE. The CDR3 region has the DNA TGTGCCAGCAGCGTAGGGAACAGGGGGGCAGATACGCAGTATTTT. Protein: CASSVGNRGADTQYF.

The chain combines TRBV7-8 with TRBJ2-6; 7 nucleotides line up with TRBD2. The CDR3 totals 17 residues. Germline V gene lookup returns CDR1 SGHVS and CDR2 FQNEAQ. The trim removed 4 bases at V and 0 bases at J, leaving 6 bases unmatched. This CDR3 is CASSWGGLNSGANVLTF. The CDR3 coding sequence is TGTGCCAGCAGCTGGGGGGGACTTAACTCTGGGGCCAACGTCCTGACTTTC.

The V and J genes are TRBV6-5 and TRBJ2-5, with a weak D call TRBD1 (5 bases). The CDR3 totals 14 residues. The V gene's germline CDR1 is MNHEY and CDR2 SVGAGI. Trimming shortened V by 0 bases and J by 4 bases, and 9 bases separated the two germline ends. The CDR3 reads CASSYSFQGETQYF. For the CDR3, the DNA is TGTGCCAGCAGTTACTCGTTCCAGGGAGAGACCCAGTACTTC.

A single count supports this clone. V is TRBV29-1 and J is TRBJ1-3, with a weak D call TRBD1 (5 bases). Trimming took off 7 bases at V and 4 bases at J, with 11 bases between the two ends. This CDR3 is 12 amino acids long. Looked up from germline, CDR1 is SQVTM and CDR2 is ANQGSEA. CDR3 sequence: CSGQGAGNTIYF. The CDR3 DNA follows: TGCAGCGGGCAGGGTGCCGGAAACACCATATATTTT.